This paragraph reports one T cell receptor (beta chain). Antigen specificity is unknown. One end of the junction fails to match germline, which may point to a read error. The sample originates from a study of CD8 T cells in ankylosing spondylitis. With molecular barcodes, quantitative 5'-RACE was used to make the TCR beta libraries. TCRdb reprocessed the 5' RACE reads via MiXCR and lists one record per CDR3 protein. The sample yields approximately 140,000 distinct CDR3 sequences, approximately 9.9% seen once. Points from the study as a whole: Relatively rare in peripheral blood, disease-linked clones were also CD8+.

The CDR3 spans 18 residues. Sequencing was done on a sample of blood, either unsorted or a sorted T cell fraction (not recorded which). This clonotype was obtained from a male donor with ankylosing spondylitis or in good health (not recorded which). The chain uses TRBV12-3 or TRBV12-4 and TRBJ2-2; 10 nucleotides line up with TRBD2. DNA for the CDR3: TGTGCCAGCTGTTTTACTAGCGGGACGAATGTCCGACCCGGGGAGCTGTTTTTT. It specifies CASCFTSGTNVRPGELFF.